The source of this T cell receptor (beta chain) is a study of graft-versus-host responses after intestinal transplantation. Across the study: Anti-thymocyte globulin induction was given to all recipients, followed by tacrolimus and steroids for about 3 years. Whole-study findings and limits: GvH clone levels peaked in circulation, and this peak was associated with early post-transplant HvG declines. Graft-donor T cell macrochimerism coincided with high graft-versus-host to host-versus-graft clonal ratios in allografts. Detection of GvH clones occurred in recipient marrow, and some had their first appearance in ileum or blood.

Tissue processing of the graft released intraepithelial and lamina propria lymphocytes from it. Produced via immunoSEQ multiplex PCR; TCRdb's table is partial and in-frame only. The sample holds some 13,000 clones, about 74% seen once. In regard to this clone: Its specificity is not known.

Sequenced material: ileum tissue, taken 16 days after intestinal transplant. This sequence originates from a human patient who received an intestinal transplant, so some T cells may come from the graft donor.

This CDR3 reads CASSPSRTGRNTDTQYF. The CDR3 nucleotides are TGCGCCAGCAGCCCTTCCCGGACAGGGAGGAACACAGATACGCAGTATTTT. The chain is built from TRBV5-1 and TRBJ2-3; 8 nucleotides match TRBD1. V lost 4 bases, J lost 2 bases, and 12 bases stayed unmatched. The CDR3 sequence is 17 residues long. Germline V gene sequence: CDR1 SGHRS, CDR2 YFSETQ.